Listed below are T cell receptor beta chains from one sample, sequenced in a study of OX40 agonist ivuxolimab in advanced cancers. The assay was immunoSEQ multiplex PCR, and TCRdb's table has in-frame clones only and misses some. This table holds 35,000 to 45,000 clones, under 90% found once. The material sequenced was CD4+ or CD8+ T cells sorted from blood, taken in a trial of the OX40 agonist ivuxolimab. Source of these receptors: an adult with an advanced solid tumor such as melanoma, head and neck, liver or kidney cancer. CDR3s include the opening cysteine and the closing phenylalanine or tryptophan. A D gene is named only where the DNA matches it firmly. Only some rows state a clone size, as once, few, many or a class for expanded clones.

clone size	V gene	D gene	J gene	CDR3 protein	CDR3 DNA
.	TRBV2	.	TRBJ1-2	CATPYTNYGYTF	TGTGCCACCCCATATACTAACTATGGCTACACCTTC
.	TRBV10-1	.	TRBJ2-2	CASSESRGGTGELFF	TGCGCCAGCAGTGAAAGCAGGGGCGGGACCGGGGAGCTGTTTTTT
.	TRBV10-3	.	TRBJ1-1	CAISESPGANTEAFF	TGTGCCATCAGTGAGTCACCAGGGGCGAACACTGAAGCTTTCTTT
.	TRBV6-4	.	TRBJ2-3	CASSGPRPGDTQYF	TGTGCCAGCTCCGGACCCAGACCCGGAGATACGCAGTATTTT
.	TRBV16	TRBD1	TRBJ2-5	CASSQSAGGAPKETQYF	TGTGCCAGCAGCCAATCAGCAGGGGGTGCTCCGAAAGAGACCCAGTACTTC
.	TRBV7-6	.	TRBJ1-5	CASSRTVGTNQPQHF	TGTGCCAGCAGCCGAACTGTGGGTACCAATCAGCCCCAGCATTTT
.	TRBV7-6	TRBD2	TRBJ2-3	CASSHPGASGGLTDTQYF	TGTGCCAGCAGCCACCCGGGGGCTAGCGGGGGTCTCACAGATACGCAGTATTTT
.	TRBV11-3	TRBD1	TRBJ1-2	CASSSGDRGPNYGYTF	TGTGCCAGCAGCTCGGGGGACAGGGGACCTAACTATGGCTACACCTTC
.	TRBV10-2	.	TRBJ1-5	CASSETGISNQPQHF	TGCGCCAGCAGTGAGACAGGGATTAGCAATCAGCCCCAGCATTTT
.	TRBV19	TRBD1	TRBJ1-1	CASSMTTGSAEAFF	TGTGCCAGTAGTATGACGACAGGGAGCGCTGAAGCTTTCTTT
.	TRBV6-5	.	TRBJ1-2	CASKGQGYYGYTF	TGTGCCAGCAAGGGCCAGGGGTATTATGGCTACACCTTC
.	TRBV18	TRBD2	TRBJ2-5	CASSPPGLAGLQETQYF	TGTGCCAGCTCACCACCGGGGTTAGCGGGGCTTCAAGAGACCCAGTACTTC
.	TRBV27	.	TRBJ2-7	CASSLNPAGANYEQYF	TGTGCCAGCAGTTTGAATCCGGCGGGGGCCAACTACGAGCAGTACTTC
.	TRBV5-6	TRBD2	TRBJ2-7	CASSLAGGTSAYEQYF	TGTGCCAGCAGCTTGGCCGGGGGGACTAGCGCGTACGAGCAGTACTTC
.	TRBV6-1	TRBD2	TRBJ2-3	CAHAGTSGSVDTQYF	TGTGCCCACGCTGGGACTAGCGGGAGTGTAGATACGCAGTATTTT
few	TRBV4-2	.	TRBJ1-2	CASSQESGNYGYTF	TGTGCCAGCAGCCAAGAATCCGGGAACTATGGCTACACCTTC
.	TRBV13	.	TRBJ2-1	CATHLQGTNNEQFF	TGTGCCACCCATCTGCAGGGGACTAACAATGAGCAGTTCTTC
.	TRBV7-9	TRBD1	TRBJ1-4	CASSSNRGGNEKLFF	TGTGCCAGCAGCTCTAACAGGGGGGGAAATGAAAAACTGTTTTTT
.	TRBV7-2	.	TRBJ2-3	CASSLEDGPTDTQYF	TGTGCCAGCAGCTTAGAGGACGGCCCCACAGATACGCAGTATTTT
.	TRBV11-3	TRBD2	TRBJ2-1	CASSLDGGGISYNEQFF	TGTGCCAGCAGCTTAGATGGGGGGGGAATCTCCTACAATGAGCAGTTCTTC
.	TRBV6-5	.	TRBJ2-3	CASSYRGTDTQYF	TGTGCCAGCAGTTATCGGGGAACAGATACGCAGTATTTT
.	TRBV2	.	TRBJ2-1	CASMGPVYNEQFF	TGTGCCAGCATGGGCCCAGTCTACAATGAGCAGTTCTTC
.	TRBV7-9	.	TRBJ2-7	CASSGGTEYYEQYF	TGTGCCAGCAGCGGGGGGACCGAATACTACGAGCAGTACTTC
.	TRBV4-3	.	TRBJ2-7	CASSPGTQAYEQYF	TGCGCCAGCAGCCCCGGGACTCAGGCCTACGAGCAGTACTTC
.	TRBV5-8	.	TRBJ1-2	CASSRDTYGYTF	TGTGCCAGCAGCAGGGACACCTATGGCTACACCTTC
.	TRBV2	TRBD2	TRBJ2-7	CASREPGTRAYEQYF	TGTGCCAGCAGGGAACCCGGGACTAGAGCCTACGAGCAGTACTTC
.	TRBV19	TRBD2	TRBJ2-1	CASSNSGAPYNEQFF	TGTGCCAGTAGTAATAGCGGGGCCCCGTACAATGAGCAGTTCTTC
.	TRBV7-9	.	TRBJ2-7	CASSLWGVSYEQYF	TGTGCCAGCAGCTTATGGGGTGTATCCTACGAGCAGTACTTC
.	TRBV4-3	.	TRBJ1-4	CASSQGTSRIEKLFF	TGCGCCAGCAGCCAAGGAACCTCCCGAATTGAAAAACTGTTTTTT
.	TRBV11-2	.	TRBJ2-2	CASSLGVDRLDGELFF	TGTGCCAGCAGCTTAGGAGTTGATCGGCTGGACGGGGAGCTGTTTTTT
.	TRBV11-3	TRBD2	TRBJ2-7	CASSLWLADAYEQYF	TGTGCCAGCAGCTTGTGGCTAGCGGATGCCTACGAGCAGTACTTC
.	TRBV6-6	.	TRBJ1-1	CASRWTLTGQDEAFF	TGTGCCAGCAGGTGGACCCTGACAGGACAAGATGAAGCTTTCTTT
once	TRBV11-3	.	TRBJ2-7	CASSQGTATYEQYF	TGTGCCAGCAGCCAAGGAACTGCCACCTACGAGCAGTACTTC
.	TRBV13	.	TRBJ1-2	CASSLGLGSYGYTF	TGTGCCAGCAGCTTAGGCCTAGGTAGCTATGGCTACACCTTC
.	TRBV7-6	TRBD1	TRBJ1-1	CASSLVPTGQNLNDPEAFF	TGTGCCAGCAGCTTAGTCCCGACAGGGCAAAACCTTAACGACCCTGAAGCTTTCTTT
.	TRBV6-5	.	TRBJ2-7	CASSYATGYEQYF	TGTGCCAGCAGTTACGCTACGGGTTACGAGCAGTACTTC
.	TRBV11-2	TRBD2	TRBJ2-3	CASSLGGGGLGARDTQYF	TGTGCCAGCAGCTTAGGGGGCGGGGGACTAGGGGCCCGCGATACGCAGTATTTT
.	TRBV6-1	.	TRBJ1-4	CASSLRDTTNEKLFF	TGTGCCAGCAGTCTTCGGGATACAACTAATGAAAAACTGTTTTTT
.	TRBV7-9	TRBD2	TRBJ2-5	CASSLTLAGAGETQYF	TGTGCCAGCAGCTTAACACTAGCGGGGGCCGGAGAGACCCAGTACTTC
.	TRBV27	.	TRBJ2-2	CASSTSGNGELFF	TGTGCCAGCAGTACCTCGGGGAACGGGGAGCTGTTTTTT
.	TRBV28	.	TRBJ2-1	CASSRDSSSYNEQFF	TGTGCCAGCAGTAGAGACTCGTCGTCCTACAATGAGCAGTTCTTC
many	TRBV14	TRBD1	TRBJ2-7	CASSQGTGTYEQYF	TGTGCCAGCAGCCAGGGGACAGGGACCTACGAGCAGTACTTC